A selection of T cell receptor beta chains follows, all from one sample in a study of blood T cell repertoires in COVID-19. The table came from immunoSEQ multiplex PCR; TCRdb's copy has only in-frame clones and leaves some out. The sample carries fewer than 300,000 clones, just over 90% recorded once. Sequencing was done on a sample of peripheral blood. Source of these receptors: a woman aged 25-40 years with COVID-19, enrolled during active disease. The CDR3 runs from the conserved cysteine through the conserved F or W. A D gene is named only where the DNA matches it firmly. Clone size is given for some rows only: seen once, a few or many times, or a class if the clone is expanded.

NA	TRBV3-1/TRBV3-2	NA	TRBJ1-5	TGTGCCAGCAGCCAAGGGGGGGGGCGGAAGAGCAATCAGCCCCAGCATTTT	CASSQGGGRKSNQPQHF
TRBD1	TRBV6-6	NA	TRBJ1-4	TGTGCCAGCAAGAGACAGGGAGAAAAACTGTTTTTT	CASKRQGEKLFF
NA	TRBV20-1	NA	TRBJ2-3	TGCAGTGCTAGTAGGGAGAGCGGTACCGCCACAGATACGCAGTATTTT	CSASRESGTATDTQYF
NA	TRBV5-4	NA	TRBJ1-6	TGTGCCAGCAGCTTGGGTATTAGGGGTGATTCACCCCTCCACTTT	CASSLGIRGDSPLHF
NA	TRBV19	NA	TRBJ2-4	TGTGCCAGTAGTGTTAACCCGCAGGGGACGAAGGGGGCCAAAAACATTCAGTACTTC	CASSVNPQGTKGAKNIQYF
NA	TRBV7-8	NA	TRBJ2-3	TGTGCCAGCTCAGCTATGGCGGGAACGTCGGCAGATACGCAGTATTTT	CASSAMAGTSADTQYF
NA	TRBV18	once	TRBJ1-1	TGTGCCAGCTCACCAGAAACAGGGCAGAACACTGAAGCTTTCTTT	CASSPETGQNTEAFF
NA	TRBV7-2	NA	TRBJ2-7	TGTGCCAGCAGCTTGGGAGGCGGTAGCTACGAGCAGTACTTC	CASSLGGGSYEQYF
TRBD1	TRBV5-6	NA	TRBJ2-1	TGTGCCAGCAGCCCGGGGCCGGACAGGGAGCATGAGCAGTTCTTC	CASSPGPDREHEQFF
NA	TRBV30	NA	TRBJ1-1	TGTGCCTGGGGGGAGGTGAACACTGAAGCTTTCTTT	CAWGEVNTEAFF
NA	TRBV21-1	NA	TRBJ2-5	TGTGCCAGCAGCAAAGCCGGAGGGACTAGCGGACAAGAGACCCAGTACTTC	CASSKAGGTSGQETQYF
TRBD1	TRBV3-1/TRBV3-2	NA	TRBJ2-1	TGTGCCACTTCAACCGGGACAGGGGCATACAATGAGCAGTTCTTC	CATSTGTGAYNEQFF
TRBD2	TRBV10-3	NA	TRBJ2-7	TGTGCCACGACCATCGGAACCGGGACTAGCGGGAAGAGCTCCTACGAGCAGTACTTC	CATTIGTGTSGKSSYEQYF
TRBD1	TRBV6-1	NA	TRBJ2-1	TGTGCCAGCAGTGAATACCGACGGACAGGGGGAAACAATGAGCAGTTCTTC	CASSEYRRTGGNNEQFF
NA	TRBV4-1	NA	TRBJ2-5	TGCGCCAGCAGCCAAGGGCCAGTAGAGACCCAGTACTTC	CASSQGPVETQYF
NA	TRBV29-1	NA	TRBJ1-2	TGCAGCGTTCTGGGGGGGAACTATGGCTACACCTTC	CSVLGGNYGYTF
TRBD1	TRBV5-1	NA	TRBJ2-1	TGCGCCAGCGGGACAGGGGATGGCTCCTACAATGAGCAGTTCTTC	CASGTGDGSYNEQFF
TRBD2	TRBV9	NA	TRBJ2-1	TGTGCCAGCAGCGCAAGAGGGACTAGAAGTGTCCATGAGCAGTTCTTC	CASSARGTRSVHEQFF
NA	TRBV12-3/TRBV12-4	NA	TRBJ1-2	TGTGCCAGCAGTTTATCGGGGAAATATGGCTACACCTTC	CASSLSGKYGYTF
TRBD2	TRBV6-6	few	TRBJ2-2	TGTGCCAGCAGAACCCCCGGCGGGAGAGACACCGGGGAGCTGTTTTTT	CASRTPGGRDTGELFF
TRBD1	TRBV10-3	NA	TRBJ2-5	TGTGCCATCAGTGAGGACAGGGGGCTCAAGACCCAGTACTTC	CAISEDRGLKTQYF
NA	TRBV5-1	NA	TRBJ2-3	TGCGCCAGCAGCTCCCCTAAAAAGCCCTCCTCTAGCACAGATACGCAGTATTTT	CASSSPKKPSSSTDTQYF
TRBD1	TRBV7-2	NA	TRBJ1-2	TGTGCCAGCAGCTTACAGGGGACAGGGAATCTTGGCTACACCTTC	CASSLQGTGNLGYTF
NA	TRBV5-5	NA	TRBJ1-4	TGTGCCAGCAACCCGAGCTCTAATGAAAAACTGTTTTTT	CASNPSSNEKLFF
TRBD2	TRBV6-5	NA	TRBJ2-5	TGTGCCAGCATGCGGGAGGGCCCAGAGACCCAGTACTTC	CASMREGPETQYF
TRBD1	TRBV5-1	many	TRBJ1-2	TGCGCCAGCAGCTTGCAACTGGCAGGGGGAGATTATGGCTACACCTTC	CASSLQLAGGDYGYTF
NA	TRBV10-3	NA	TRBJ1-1	TGTGCCATCAGTGAGCGAGTGAACACTGAAGCTTTCTTT	CAISERVNTEAFF
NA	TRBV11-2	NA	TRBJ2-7	TGTGCCAGCAGCTTAAGGAGTGACGGAAGGGGCGAGCAGTACTTC	CASSLRSDGRGEQYF
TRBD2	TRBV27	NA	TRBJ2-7	TGTGCCAGCAGTGCCGGGACTAGCGTTTCCTACGAGCAGTACTTC	CASSAGTSVSYEQYF
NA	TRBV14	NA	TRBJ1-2	TGTGCCAGCAGCTTACAGGGATGGGCTGGCTACACCTTC	CASSLQGWAGYTF
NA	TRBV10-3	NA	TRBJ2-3	TGTGCCATCAGTCCGACACACCGAGATACGCAGTATTTT	CAISPTHRDTQYF
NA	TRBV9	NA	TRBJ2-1	TGTGCCAGCAGCGGGCGGGCTTACAATGAGCAGTTCTTC	CASSGRAYNEQFF
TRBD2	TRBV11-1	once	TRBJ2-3	TGTGCCAGCAGCTTAGTTGGCGGGAGGGCCACCGATACGCAGTATTTT	CASSLVGGRATDTQYF
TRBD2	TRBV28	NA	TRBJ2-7	TGTGCCAGCAGTTTAGTACTAGCGGGGCCTAGCTCCTACGAGCAGTACTTC	CASSLVLAGPSSYEQYF
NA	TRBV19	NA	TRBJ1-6	TGTGCCAGTACCCTCGGGCAGGGCGATTCACCCCTCCACTTT	CASTLGQGDSPLHF
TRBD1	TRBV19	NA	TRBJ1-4	TGTGCCAGTAGTACCATCCCGACAGGGACAAATGAAAAACTGTTTTTT	CASSTIPTGTNEKLFF
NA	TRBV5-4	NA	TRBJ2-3	TGTGCCAGCAGCTTGGTGCGAACAGATACGCAGTATTTT	CASSLVRTDTQYF
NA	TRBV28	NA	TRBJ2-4	TGTGCCAGCAGTTTTAGTACCCGCCAAAACATTCAGTACTTC	CASSFSTRQNIQYF
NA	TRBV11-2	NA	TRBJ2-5	TGTGCCAGCAGTCAAGAGGGACTGGTCCTCCAAGAGACCCAGTACTTC	CASSQEGLVLQETQYF
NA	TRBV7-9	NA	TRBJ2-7	TGTGCCAGCAGCTATGCTCAGGAGGGGAACGAGCAGTACTTC	CASSYAQEGNEQYF
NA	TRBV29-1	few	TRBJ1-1	TGCAGCGTCAACCCCGGGACAAAGAACACTGAAGCTTTCTTT	CSVNPGTKNTEAFF
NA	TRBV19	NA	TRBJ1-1	TGTGCCACCAGGGGTTCGGCCACTGAAGCTTTCTTT	CATRGSATEAFF
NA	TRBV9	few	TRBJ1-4	TGTGCCAGCAGCACGGGCTGGACAGCAACTAATGAAAAACTGTTTTTT	CASSTGWTATNEKLFF
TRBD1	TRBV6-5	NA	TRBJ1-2	TGTGCCAGCAGCAACCGGGACAGGCTCTATGGCTACACCTTC	CASSNRDRLYGYTF
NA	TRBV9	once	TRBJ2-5	TGTGCCAGCAGCGCGAGCCCCCGAGGAGAGACCCAGTACTTC	CASSASPRGETQYF
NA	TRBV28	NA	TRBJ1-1	TGTGCCAGCAGTTTAAGGGGAGGGTTTGCTTTCTTT	CASSLRGGFAFF
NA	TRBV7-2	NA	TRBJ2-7	TGTGCCAGCAGCCTTACCTACGAGCAGTACTTC	CASSLTYEQYF
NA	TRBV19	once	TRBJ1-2	TGTGCCAGTAGAAGCGGCTATGGCTACACCTTC	CASRSGYGYTF
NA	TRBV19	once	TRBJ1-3	TGTGCCACCATGTCAGGGTCTGGAAACACCATATATTTT	CATMSGSGNTIYF
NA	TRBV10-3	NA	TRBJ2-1	TGTGCCACCTCGGACTCCTCCTACAATGAGCAGTTCTTC	CATSDSSYNEQFF
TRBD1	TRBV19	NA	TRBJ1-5	TGTGCCAGTAGAGGGGGCAGCTTGGATCAGCCCCAGCATTTT	CASRGGSLDQPQHF
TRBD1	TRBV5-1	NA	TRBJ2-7	TGCGCCAGCAGCTTAGCCGGGACAGGGATAAAATTACACTACGAGCAGTACTTC	CASSLAGTGIKLHYEQYF
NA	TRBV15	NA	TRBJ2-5	TGTGCCACCAGTACCAGCCCGGGACTGGGAGAGACCCAGTACTTC	CATSTSPGLGETQYF
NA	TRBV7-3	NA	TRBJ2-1	TGTGCCAGCAGCTCAGGTACAGGGTCCTCCTACAATGAGCAGTTCTTC	CASSSGTGSSYNEQFF